Listed below are T cell receptor beta chains from one sample, sequenced in a study of blood T cell repertoires in COVID-19. Libraries were prepared by immunoSEQ multiplex PCR; TCRdb keeps only in-frame clonotypes and omits some of them. The sample gives approximately 120,000 clones, approximately 85% of which show up once; 2.5% to 3.5% is in the top ten. The sequenced sample was peripheral blood. These receptor sequences come from a woman older than 75 with COVID-19, enrolled during active disease. The CDR3 runs from the conserved cysteine through the conserved F or W. The D gene is left open where the match is weak. Size values are once, few and many counts, or a class for expanded clones, and some rows have none.

d_call clone_size j_call v_call cdr3_length cdr3_aa cdr3_nt
TRBD1 once TRBJ1-4 TRBV28 14 CASTTTGGYEKLFF TGTGCCAGCACCACGACAGGGGGTTATGAAAAACTGTTTTTT
- - TRBJ2-3 TRBV7-9 15 CASSSELSGTDTQYF TGTGCCAGCAGTTCTGAGTTAAGCGGCACAGATACGCAGTATTTT
- - TRBJ1-6 TRBV5-1 17 CASSLGVPGQDNSPLHF TGCGCCAGCAGCTTGGGGGTACCGGGACAAGATAATTCACCCCTCCACTTT
TRBD2 - TRBJ2-2 TRBV18 18 CASSPKGLAIFDTGELFF TGTGCCAGCTCACCAAAGGGACTAGCGATCTTCGACACCGGGGAGCTGTTTTTT
TRBD2 - TRBJ2-3 TRBV7-2 15 CASSPSGSRADTQYF TGTGCCAGCAGCCCGAGCGGGAGTCGTGCAGATACGCAGTATTTT
TRBD2 - TRBJ2-1 TRBV7-7 16 CASSPLGLAGYNEQFF TGTGCTAGCAGCCCCTTAGGCCTAGCGGGGTACAATGAGCAGTTCTTC
- - TRBJ2-2 TRBV12-3/TRBV12-4 12 CASSHGAGELFF TGTGCCAGCAGTCACGGGGCCGGGGAGCTGTTTTTT
- - TRBJ2-1 TRBV11-2 14 CASSSGGPRYEQFF TGTGCCAGCAGCTCAGGAGGGCCAAGGTATGAGCAGTTCTTC
TRBD2 - TRBJ2-1 TRBV10-3 17 CAISEVSGLAGGNEQFF TGTGCCATCAGTGAGGTGAGCGGACTAGCGGGAGGCAATGAGCAGTTCTTC
- - TRBJ2-5 TRBV10-3 11 CAISDIKTQYF TGTGCCATCAGCGACATTAAGACCCAGTACTTC
TRBD2 - TRBJ2-5 TRBV6-6 15 CASSSYGRFGETQYF TGTGCCAGCAGTTCTTACGGGAGGTTCGGGGAGACCCAGTACTTC
- - TRBJ2-3 TRBV27 15 CASSLIGSRADTQYF TGTGCCAGCAGTTTAATCGGGAGCCGTGCAGATACGCAGTATTTT
TRBD1 - TRBJ2-1 TRBV7-8 17 CASSATGPFSSYNEQFF TGTGCCAGCAGCGCGACAGGGCCTTTTAGCTCCTACAATGAGCAGTTCTTC
- - TRBJ1-6 TRBV9 15 CASSASGTSSFALHF TGTGCCAGCAGCGCCTCCGGGACAAGCTCTTTCGCCCTCCACTTT
TRBD1 - TRBJ1-1 TRBV3-1/TRBV3-2 11 CASSQGRGAFF TGTGCCAGCAGCCAAGGCAGGGGGGCTTTCTTT
- - TRBJ1-5 TRBV6-6 12 CASLAGIGPQHF TGTGCCAGCCTTGCGGGAATTGGGCCCCAGCATTTT
- - TRBJ1-2 TRBV24-1 13 CATSERDFGGYTF TGTGCCACCAGTGAAAGGGACTTCGGTGGCTACACCTTC
TRBD2 - TRBJ2-3 TRBV28 19 CASSFFDLTSGARGDTQYF TGTGCCAGCAGTTTTTTCGACCTCACTAGCGGGGCCCGTGGGGATACGCAGTATTTT
- - TRBJ2-2 TRBV5-1 16 CASSSPTGASTGELFF TGCGCCAGCAGCTCCCCGACAGGCGCGAGTACCGGGGAGCTGTTTTTT
- - TRBJ1-5 TRBV1 19 CTSSQDRGGGPRSNQPQHF TGCACCAGCAGCCAAGACCGCGGGGGAGGGCCAAGGAGCAATCAGCCCCAGCATTTT
- - TRBJ2-3 TRBV28 16 CASRTRDMSSTDTQYF TGTGCCAGCAGGACCAGGGACATGTCTAGCACAGATACGCAGTATTTT
TRBD2 - TRBJ2-2 TRBV18 19 CASSTEDGGLAGRTGELFF TGTGCCAGCTCAACCGAGGACGGGGGTCTAGCGGGAAGGACCGGGGAGCTGTTTTTT
- - TRBJ1-1 TRBV18 15 CASSPLDTLNTEAFF TGTGCCAGCTCACCTTTAGACACCTTGAACACTGAAGCTTTCTTT
TRBD2 many TRBJ2-7 TRBV6-1 15 CASSEASGSSYEQYF TGTGCCAGCAGTGAGGCTAGCGGGAGCTCCTACGAGCAGTACTTC
- - TRBJ1-2 TRBV5-1 17 CASSLDGRGINGDGYTF TGCGCCAGCAGCTTGGATGGCAGGGGAATAAACGGGGATGGCTACACCTTC
- - TRBJ2-1 TRBV7-2 15 CASSLAVGTYNEQFF TGTGCCAGCAGCTTAGCGGTGGGGACTTACAATGAGCAGTTCTTC
TRBD1 - TRBJ2-1 TRBV5-1 15 CASSSPQGANNEQFF TGCGCCAGCAGCTCCCCTCAGGGGGCTAACAATGAGCAGTTCTTC
- - TRBJ2-5 TRBV3-1/TRBV3-2 13 CASSHRGQETQYF TGTGCCAGCAGCCACAGGGGTCAAGAGACCCAGTACTTC
TRBD2 once TRBJ2-1 TRBV15 15 CATSPAGLANNEQFF TGTGCCACCAGCCCAGCGGGACTAGCAAACAATGAGCAGTTCTTC
- few TRBJ2-7 TRBV29-1 15 CSVGDRSAAGDEQYF TGCAGCGTTGGGGATCGGTCTGCGGCCGGGGACGAGCAGTACTTC
TRBD1 - TRBJ2-1 TRBV9 15 CASSPNRGRYNEQFF TGTGCCAGCAGCCCAAACAGGGGCAGGTACAATGAGCAGTTCTTC
TRBD1 - TRBJ2-3 TRBV7-9 18 CASSLGTDRARRTDTQYF TGTGCCAGCAGCTTAGGAACCGACAGGGCGCGGCGCACAGATACGCAGTATTTT
TRBD2 - TRBJ2-1 TRBV9 17 CASSVDASGRVRNEQFF TGTGCCAGCAGCGTAGATGCTAGCGGGAGAGTCCGCAATGAGCAGTTCTTC
TRBD2 - TRBJ2-7 TRBV9 16 CASSRTSGRSSYEQYF TGTGCCAGCAGCAGGACTAGCGGGAGGTCCTCCTACGAGCAGTACTTC
- - TRBJ1-3 TRBV6-5 15 CASSPRQVSGNTIYF TGTGCCAGCAGTCCCCGACAGGTCTCTGGAAACACCATATATTTT
- - TRBJ1-5 TRBV24-1 14 CATSARGVNQPQHF TGTGCCACCAGTGCCAGGGGAGTTAATCAGCCCCAGCATTTT
TRBD1 - TRBJ1-4 TRBV6-5 15 CASSVDRARGEKLFF TGTGCCAGCAGCGTCGACAGGGCTCGAGGGGAAAAACTGTTTTTT
TRBD2 - TRBJ2-7 TRBV4-3 15 CASSQLLAGAYEQYF TGCGCCAGCAGCCAACTCCTAGCGGGAGCATACGAGCAGTACTTC
- - TRBJ2-1 TRBV4-3 14 CASSQEYVYNEQFF TGCGCCAGCAGCCAAGAGTATGTCTACAATGAGCAGTTCTTC
- - TRBJ1-5 TRBV7-2 16 CASSLGGDLGNQPQHF TGTGCCAGCAGCTTGGGGGGGGACCTAGGCAATCAGCCCCAGCATTTT